The 19 T cell receptor beta chains presented below share a single source sample, sequenced in a study of shared clonotypes between healthy human individuals. TCRdb's copy holds only in-frame clones and misses some; the assay was immunoSEQ multiplex PCR. Among about 1 million clones listed, more than 60% were seen once. The sample consisted of memory CD4+ T cells sorted from blood. Subset: CD45RA-negative fraction. The origin of the receptors is a man aged 18 to 29 in good health.

The chain recombines TRBV6-1 with TRBJ1-4; D not certain. V lost 5 bases to trimming and J lost 6 bases, with 13 bases between them. Looked up from germline, CDR1 is MNHNS and CDR2 is SASEGT. This CDR3 spans 14 amino acids. The DNA for the CDR3 is TGTGCCAGCAGTTTGCGACAAGACTATGAAAAACTGTTTTTT. The encoded protein is CASSLRQDYEKLFF.

The rearrangement links TRBV6-5 to TRBJ1-3; D is undetermined. Deletions cut 9 bases from V and 1 base from J, with 13 bases between. This CDR3 spans 14 amino acids. From germline, CDR1 is MNHEY and CDR2 SVGAGI. The CDR3 loop is CASLGLESGNTIYF. The CDR3 DNA is TGTGCCAGTCTGGGTCTGGAGTCTGGAAACACCATATATTTT.

This clone was seen a few times. The chain uses TRBV6-1 and TRBJ1-2; TRBD1 might be the D (5 bases). Germline V gives CDR1 MNHNS, CDR2 SASEGT. Trimming took off 10 bases at V and 6 bases at J, with 18 bases between the two ends. The CDR3 has 13 residues. CDR3 loop: CATHLTVGDGYTF. Written as DNA, the CDR3 is TGTGCCACCCACCTGACAGTCGGGGATGGCTACACCTTC.

The genes are TRBV7-2 and TRBJ2-4; tentative D call: TRBD1 (6 bases). The V end was cut by 5 bases, the J end by 6 bases, with 17 bases between. The CDR3 runs to 15 residues. Germline V lookup: CDR1 SGHTA, CDR2 FQGNSA. The chain's CDR3 is CASSPWDKGGNIQYF. CDR3 DNA sequence: TGTGCCAGCAGCCCCTGGGACAAAGGGGGAAACATTCAGTACTTC.

The chain links TRBV9 to TRBJ2-7; D perhaps matches TRBD2 (6 bases). The CDR3 loop spans 16 amino acids. CDR1 SGDLS and CDR2 YYNGEE come from the germline V gene. V was cut by 1 base and J by 0 bases, with 14 bases left in between. The CDR3 sequence: CASSVPPGGSSYEQYF. In DNA form, the CDR3 reads TGTGCCAGCAGCGTACCTCCCGGGGGAAGCTCCTACGAGCAGTACTTC.

This clone was seen a handful of times. The rearrangement joins TRBV5-1 to TRBJ2-3, with 8 bases that match TRBD2. The CDR3 contains 16 residues. V was pared by 4 bases and J by 0 bases, with 7 bases of the junction left unmatched. Germline CDR1 reads SGHRS; CDR2 reads YFSETQ. The CDR3 spells CASSTRLATSTDTQYF. Written as DNA, the CDR3 is TGCGCCAGCAGCACTCGACTAGCGACTAGCACAGATACGCAGTATTTT.

V usage is TRBV25-1 and J usage is TRBJ2-1, with TRBD1 matching 9 bases. Germline V CDR1 and CDR2: MGHDK, SYGVNS. The CDR3 totals 17 residues. V gave up 5 bases and J gave up 1 base; unmatched junction bases: 9. The CDR3 nucleotides read TGTGCCAGCAGTTCCAGGGACAGGGTTGAATCCTACAATGAGCAGTTCTTC. This encodes CASSSRDRVESYNEQFF.

The CDR3, as DNA: TGCGCCAGCAGCGCTGGTCTGGGTTCTGGGGCCAACGTCCTGACTTTC. Its protein product is CASSAGLGSGANVLTF. The V and J genes are TRBV5-1 and TRBJ2-6; D gene ambiguous. CDR1 SGHRS and CDR2 YFSETQ come from the germline V gene. Trimming removed 4 bases from V and 1 base from J, with 12 bases in between. This CDR3 contains 16 residues.

This clone has only a few counts. The chain has TRBV28 and TRBJ2-3; D tentatively reads TRBD1 or TRBD2 (6 bases each). Germline CDR1 reads MDHEN; CDR2 reads SYDVKM. The CDR3 is made up of 15 amino acids. V was pared by 1 base and J by 1 base, with 9 bases between. The CDR3 coding sequence is TGTGCCAGCAGTTTATTGAGGGGGGGCACAGATACGCAGTATTTT. This encodes CASSLLRGGTDTQYF.

The chain joins TRBV27 to TRBJ2-4; D possibly corresponds to TRBD2 (5 bases). The CDR3 is 14 amino acids. V dropped 5 bases and J dropped 3 bases, with 11 bases sitting between them. Germline V gene sequence: CDR1 MNHEY, CDR2 SMNVEV (reference sequence). The CDR3 DNA sequence: TGTGCCAGCAGTCCGGACTGGGGCAAAAACATTCAGTACTTC. Amino acids: CASSPDWGKNIQYF.

J is TRBJ2-5 and V is TRBV6-5; D gene unclear. The CDR3 extends over 14 amino acids. The V gene's germline CDR1 is MNHEY and CDR2 SVGAGI. The V gene lost 5 bases and the J gene lost 1 base, with 11 bases spanning the gap. The CDR3 is CASSITSSQETQYF. CDR3 DNA: TGTGCCAGCAGTATCACGAGTTCCCAAGAGACCCAGTACTTC.

Only a few counts were recorded for this clone. The V gene is TRBV5-1, the J gene TRBJ2-7, with TRBD1 as a possible D gene (5 bases). The V end was cut by 6 bases, the J end by 0 bases, with 13 bases between. Germline CDR1 is SGHRS and CDR2 is YFSETQ. The CDR3 is 14 residues long. Written as DNA, the CDR3 is TGCGCCAGCACCCCCATGGGGCACTCCTACGAGCAGTACTTC. This translates into CASTPMGHSYEQYF.

This chain joins TRBV27 and TRBJ2-3, with TRBD1 matching 10 bases. In germline, CDR1 is MNHEY, CDR2 SMNVEV (reference sequence). This CDR3 is 15 amino acids long. The J segment lost 3 bases and the V segment lost 5 bases, leaving 5 bases of the junction unmatched. This CDR3 is CASSTWTGGTDTQYF. In nucleotides, the CDR3 is TGTGCCAGCAGTACCTGGACAGGGGGAACAGATACGCAGTATTTT.

The CDR3 reads CASGSPGSGNTIYF. In DNA form, the CDR3 reads TGTGCCAGCGGCTCGCCGGGGTCTGGAAACACCATATATTTT. The chain combines TRBV28 with TRBJ1-3; no definite D call. The CDR3 totals 14 residues. CDR1 is MDHEN and CDR2 is SYDVKM in the germline V gene. Trimming left V 8 bases short and J 1 base short, with 12 bases between. Looking up the rest from reference TRBV28 and TRBJ1-3 gives the full variable domain: DVKVTQSSRYLVKRTGEKVFLECVQDMDHENMFWYRQDPGLGLRLIYFSYDVKMKEKGDIPEGYSVSREKKERFSLILESASTNQTSMYLCASGSPGSGNTIYFGEGSWLTVV.

The chain recombines TRBV5-1 with TRBJ2-3; D not resolved. V was trimmed by 5 bases and J by 2 bases, leaving 9 bases between them. Germline V gene sequence: CDR1 SGHRS, CDR2 YFSETQ. This CDR3 has 13 amino acids. This CDR3 is CASSYGPTDTQYF. Here the CDR3 DNA reads TGCGCCAGCAGTTATGGACCCACAGATACGCAGTATTTT. Drawing the rest from reference TRBV5-1 and TRBJ2-3, the complete variable domain is KAGVTQTPRYLIKTRGQQVTLSCSPISGHRSVSWYQQTPGQGLQFLFEYFSETQRNKGNFPGRFSGRQFSNSRSEMNVSTLELGDSALYLCASSYGPTDTQYFGPGTRLTVL.

This rearrangement joins TRBV5-4 to TRBJ2-1; D possibly corresponds to TRBD2 (7 bases). Trimming cost V 4 bases and J 8 bases, with 22 bases left between them. Germline V gene lookup returns CDR1 SGHNT and CDR2 YYREEE (reference sequence). CDR3 length: 16 residues. The CDR3 loop is CASSLAGAALGDEQFF. The CDR3 bases are TGTGCCAGCAGCCTCGCGGGGGCGGCGCTCGGGGATGAGCAGTTCTTC.

V gene TRBV27 combines with J gene TRBJ2-4, with 7 positions matching TRBD2. CDR1 is MNHEY, CDR2 SMNVEV, per germline (reference sequence). There are 16 residues in the CDR3. V lost 4 bases, J lost 3 bases, and 9 bases stayed unmatched. The CDR3 reads CASSSLGGSDKNIQYF. CDR3 DNA sequence: TGTGCCAGCAGTTCCTTGGGGGGGTCGGACAAAAACATTCAGTACTTC.

The chain combines TRBV13 with TRBJ2-1; the match to TRBD2 covers 8 bases. Per the germline V gene, CDR1 is PRHDT and CDR2 is FYEKMQ (reference sequence). The CDR3 consists of 17 residues. V shed 5 bases and J 3 bases; nucleotides not matched to a gene: 12. The CDR3 DNA follows: TGTGCCAGCAGCGCCACCGGGACTAGAGGTGACTACAATGAGCAGTTCTTC. Translating it yields CASSATGTRGDYNEQFF.

V gene TRBV10-3 combines with J gene TRBJ1-1; D not resolved. This CDR3 has 13 amino acids. The V end was cut by 3 bases, the J end by 2 bases, with 7 bases between. Germline V CDR1 and CDR2: ENHRY, SYGVKD. CDR3 residues: CAISDGRNTEAFF. The CDR3 DNA reads as TGTGCCATCAGTGATGGGCGAAACACTGAAGCTTTCTTT.